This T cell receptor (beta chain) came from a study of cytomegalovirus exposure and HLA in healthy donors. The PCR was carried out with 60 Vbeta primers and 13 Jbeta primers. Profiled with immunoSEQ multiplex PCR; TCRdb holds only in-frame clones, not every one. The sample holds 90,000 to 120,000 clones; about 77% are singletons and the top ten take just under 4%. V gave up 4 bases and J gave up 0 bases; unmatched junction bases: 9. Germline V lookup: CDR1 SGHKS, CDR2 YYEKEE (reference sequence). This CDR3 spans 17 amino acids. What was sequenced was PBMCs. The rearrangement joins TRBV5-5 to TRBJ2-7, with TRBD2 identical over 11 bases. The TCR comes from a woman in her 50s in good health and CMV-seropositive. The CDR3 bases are TGTGCCAGCAGCCTCCTAGCGGGGGGCGACCGCTCCTACGAGCAGTACTTC. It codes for CASSLLAGGDRSYEQYF.